This T cell receptor beta chain was recovered during a study of shared clonotypes between healthy human individuals. Study-wide results and limits: The study generally estimated greater richness for naive than memory subsets.

On this clone: As yet, its antigen is unknown.

Naive CD8 cells, CD45RO-negative and positively selected for CCR7, excluded terminally differentiated effector memory CD45RA+ cells. Each sample came from a Caucasian adult donor living in Nashville, Tennessee. When replicate PCRs were run on sorted subsets, they used about 200 ng DNA, some 30,000 T cell genomes. Sequencing was performed with immunoSEQ multiplex PCR; in TCRdb, only in-frame clones are kept and a portion is missing. The sample holds approximately 2,000,000 clones, around 93% seen once. Per the germline V gene, CDR1 is MNHNS and CDR2 is SASEGT. V was shortened by 4 bases and J by 4 bases, with 7 bases between the two germline ends. The length of the CDR3 is 13 residues.

The sample was naive CD8+ T cells from PBMCs. The receptor was isolated from a man aged 18 to 29 in good health. Some clones in this sample may be carry-over from other donors' samples. The chain couples TRBV6-1 to TRBJ2-2; D remains unclear. The CDR3 is CASSGQATGELFF. CDR3 nucleotides: TGTGCCAGCAGTGGCCAGGCCACCGGGGAGCTGTTTTTT.